This T cell receptor (beta chain) was sequenced during a study of glioma-infiltrating T cells. The wider study: WHO grade II oligodendrogliomas or astrocytomas, plus non-recurrent WHO grade IV glioblastomas, were sampled. Dexamethasone exposure before glioma surgery was limited to six or fewer days. About one million peripheral T cells were targeted at roughly 4.5- to 10-fold coverage. General study points: Patients with low tissue-blood divergence carried a signature set of shared blood CDR3 motifs.

The iRepertoire nested amplicon-rescue multiplex PCR amplified TCR alpha and beta CDR3s from RNA. TCRdb processed the multiplex PCR reads anew with MiXCR; each CDR3 protein has one entry. Of approximately 400,000 distinct CDR3 sequences detected, less than 50% appear once; the ten largest clones hold more than 10%. This clonotype was observed a handful of times. Its specificity is not known. CDR1 MNHNS and CDR2 SASEGT come from the germline V gene. The CDR3 spans 14 residues. V lost 4 bases to trimming and J lost 4 bases, with 13 bases between them. V and J are TRBV6-1 and TRBJ1-1, with D possibly matching TRBD1 (6 bases). The sample taken for sequencing was glioma tissue, nonneoplastic brain tissue, or PBMCs (not recorded which). The source of this sequence is a human donor with low-grade glioma or glioblastoma, undergoing nonglioma brain surgery, or in good health (not recorded which). The CDR3 is CASSGQGFRTEAFF. Here the CDR3 DNA reads TGTGCCAGCAGTGGTCAGGGGTTTCGCACTGAAGCTTTCTTT.